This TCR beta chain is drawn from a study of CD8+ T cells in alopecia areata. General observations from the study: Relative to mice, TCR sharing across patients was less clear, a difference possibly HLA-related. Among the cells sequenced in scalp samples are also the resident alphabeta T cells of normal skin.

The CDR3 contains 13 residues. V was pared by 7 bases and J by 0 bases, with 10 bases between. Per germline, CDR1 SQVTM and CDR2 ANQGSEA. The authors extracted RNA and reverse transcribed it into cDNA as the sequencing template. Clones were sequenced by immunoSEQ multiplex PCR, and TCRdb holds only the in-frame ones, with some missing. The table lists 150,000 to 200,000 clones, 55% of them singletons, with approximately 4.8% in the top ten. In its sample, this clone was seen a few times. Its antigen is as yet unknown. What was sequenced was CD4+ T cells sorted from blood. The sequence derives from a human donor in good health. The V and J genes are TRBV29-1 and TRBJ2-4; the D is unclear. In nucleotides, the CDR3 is TGCAGCGCGGTTTGGGTAGCCAAAAACATTCAGTACTTC. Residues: CSAVWVAKNIQYF.